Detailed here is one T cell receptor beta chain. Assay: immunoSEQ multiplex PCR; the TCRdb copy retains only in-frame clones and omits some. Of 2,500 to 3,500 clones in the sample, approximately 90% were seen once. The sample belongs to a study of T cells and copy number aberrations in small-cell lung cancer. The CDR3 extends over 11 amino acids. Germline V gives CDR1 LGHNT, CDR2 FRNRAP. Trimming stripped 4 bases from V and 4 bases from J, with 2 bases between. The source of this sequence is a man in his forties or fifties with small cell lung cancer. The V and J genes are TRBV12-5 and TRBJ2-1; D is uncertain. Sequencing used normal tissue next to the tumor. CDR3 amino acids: CASGSYNEQFF. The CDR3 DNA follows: TGTGCTAGTGGTTCTTACAATGAGCAGTTCTTC.